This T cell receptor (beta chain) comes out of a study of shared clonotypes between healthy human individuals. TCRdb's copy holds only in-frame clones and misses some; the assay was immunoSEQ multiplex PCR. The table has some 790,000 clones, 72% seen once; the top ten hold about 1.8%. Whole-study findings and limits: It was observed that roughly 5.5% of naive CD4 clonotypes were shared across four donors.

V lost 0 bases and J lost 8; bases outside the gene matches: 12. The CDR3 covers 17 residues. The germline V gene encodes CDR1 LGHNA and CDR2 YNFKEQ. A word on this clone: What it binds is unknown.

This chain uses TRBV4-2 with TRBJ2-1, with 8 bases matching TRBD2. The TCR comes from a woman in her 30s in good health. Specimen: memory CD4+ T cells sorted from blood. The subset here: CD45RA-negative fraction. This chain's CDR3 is CASSQDLGTSSFDEQFF. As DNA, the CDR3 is TGTGCCAGCAGCCAAGATTTGGGGACTAGTTCGTTCGATGAGCAGTTCTTC.